Following are 11 T cell receptor beta chains from one sample sequenced in a study of response to subunit inactivated influenza vaccine. Each CDR3 protein is one row after TCRdb ran MiXCR on the RT-PCR reads. The repertoire holds hundreds of thousands of distinct CDR3 sequences, with approximately 10% as singletons. The same data also contributed to another study, on T cells expressing NK-cell markers. That report adds: UMIs were included in TCR beta cDNA generated by 5'RACE template switching.

Source: PBMCs from blood, taken on the day of vaccination. These receptors were taken from a man aged 50-59 years who received an inactivated influenza vaccine.

The V call is TRBV24-1, the J call TRBJ2-2; unclear D gene. V was pared by 0 bases and J by 0 bases, with 7 bases between. The CDR3 consists of 16 residues. Germline V gene sequence: CDR1 KGHDR, CDR2 SFDVKD. The CDR3: CATSDLDGANTGELFF. CDR3 nucleotide sequence: TGTGCCACCAGTGATTTGGACGGCGCGAACACCGGGGAGCTGTTTTTT.

This clonotype was recorded a few times. The CDR3 nucleotides read TGTGCCAGCAGCTACGACAGGGTTGGCACTGAAGCTTTCTTT. Protein product: CASSYDRVGTEAFF. The rearrangement joins TRBV11-2 to TRBJ1-1; TRBD1 agrees at 7 bases. This CDR3 has 14 amino acids. Germline lookup yields CDR1 SGHAT and CDR2 FQNNGV. The ends lost 4 bases at V and 4 bases at J; junction bases unmatched: 6.

This clonotype was counted a few times. The CDR3: CASSLTGVANIQYF. CDR3 DNA sequence: TGTGCCAGCAGCCTGACAGGGGTAGCCAACATTCAGTACTTC. The V call is TRBV6-1, the J call TRBJ2-4; 8 bases fit TRBD1. Looked up from germline, CDR1 is MNHNS and CDR2 is SASEGT. V trimming: 6 bases; J trimming: 7 bases; junction bases outside the gene matches: 8. This CDR3 has 14 amino acids.

The chain recombines TRBV6-1 with TRBJ2-1, with 9 bases that match TRBD1. The CDR3 has 15 amino acids. In germline, CDR1 is MNHNS, CDR2 SASEGT. Trimming cost V 6 bases and J 5 bases; bases outside gene matches: 8. The CDR3 DNA sequence: TGTGCCAGCAGGATCCCGGGACAGGGTGACAATGAGCAGTTCTTC. This encodes CASRIPGQGDNEQFF.

This clonotype came up a few times. The rearrangement uses TRBV7-2 and TRBJ2-5; 8 nucleotides line up with TRBD2. With 0 bases clipped from V and 2 bases from J, the junction kept 5 bases outside the gene matches. CDR1 and CDR2 from the germline V gene are SGHTA and FQGNSA. The CDR3 runs 16 residues. The CDR3 region is CASSLAGLANQETQYF. The CDR3, as DNA: TGTGCCAGCAGCTTAGCTGGACTAGCTAATCAAGAGACCCAGTACTTC.

The chain uses TRBV6-2 or TRBV6-3 and TRBJ2-1; 10 bases agree with TRBD1. The CDR3 covers 13 residues. Germline CDR1 MNHEY, CDR2 SVGEGT. V lost 7 bases and J lost 4; bases outside the gene matches: 1. The CDR3 DNA is TGTGCCAGCACGGACAGGGGGTACAATGAGCAGTTCTTC. Translating gives CASTDRGYNEQFF.

Only a few counts were recorded for this clonotype. The V and J genes are TRBV24-1 and TRBJ1-4, with 9 positions matching TRBD1. Germline V CDR1 and CDR2: KGHDR, SFDVKD. CDR3 length: 15 residues. The V segment lost 4 bases and the J segment 8 bases; nucleotides outside the gene matches: 7. In DNA, the CDR3 is TGTGCCACCAGTGACCCGGGACAGGGAAACGAAAAACTGTTTTTT. It translates to CATSDPGQGNEKLFF.

The V call is TRBV6-5, the J call TRBJ2-7; D gene unclear. Germline V CDR1 and CDR2: MNHEY, SVGAGI. CDR3 length equals 14 residues. V lost 2 bases and J 3 bases, leaving 11 bases between the germline ends. The CDR3 DNA reads as TGTGCCAGCAGTTACGGGGTCTGGAGCTACGAGCAGTACTTC. Its protein product is CASSYGVWSYEQYF.

This clonotype has ten or more counts. The J gene is TRBJ2-2, the V gene TRBV12-3 or TRBV12-4, with TRBD1 identical over 8 bases. Trimming took 6 bases from V and 11 from J; bases not matched to a gene: 8. The CDR3 contains 13 residues. This CDR3 is CASSRDRIGELFF. CDR3 in DNA: TGTGCCAGCAGCCGGGACAGGATCGGTGAGCTGTTTTTT.

In this sample, this clonotype turned up once. The chain has TRBV7-2 and TRBJ1-2, with a tentative D call TRBD1 (5 bases). The V gene's germline CDR1 is SGHTA and CDR2 FQGNSA. V lost 6 bases and J 4 bases, leaving 12 bases between the germline ends. This CDR3 region has 13 residues. The CDR3 is CASSMRGTYGYTF. CDR3 nucleotide sequence: TGTGCCAGCAGTATGCGGGGCACCTATGGCTACACCTTC.

The chain uses TRBV20-1 and TRBJ1-5; maybe TRBD1 (6 bases). V was pared by 6 bases and J by 1 base, with 16 bases between. The CDR3 is 15 amino acids. Germline values: CDR1 DFQATT, CDR2 SNEGSKA (reference sequence). The CDR3 DNA is TGCAGTGCGCCCCAAACAGGGACCAGCAATCAGCCCCAGCATTTT. Amino acids: CSAPQTGTSNQPQHF.